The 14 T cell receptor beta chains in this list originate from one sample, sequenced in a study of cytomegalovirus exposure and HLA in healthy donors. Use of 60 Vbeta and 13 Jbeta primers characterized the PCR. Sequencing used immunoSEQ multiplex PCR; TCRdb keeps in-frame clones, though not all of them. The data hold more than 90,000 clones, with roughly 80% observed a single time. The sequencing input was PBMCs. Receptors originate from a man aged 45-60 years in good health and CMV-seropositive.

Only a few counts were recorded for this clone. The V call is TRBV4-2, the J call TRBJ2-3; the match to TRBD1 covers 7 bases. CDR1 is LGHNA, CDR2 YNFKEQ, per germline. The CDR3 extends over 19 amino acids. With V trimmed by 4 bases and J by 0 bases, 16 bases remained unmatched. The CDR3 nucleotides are TGTGCCAGCAGCCTAACAGGGGCCGGACCCATCCGAAGCACAGATACGCAGTATTTT. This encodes CASSLTGAGPIRSTDTQYF.

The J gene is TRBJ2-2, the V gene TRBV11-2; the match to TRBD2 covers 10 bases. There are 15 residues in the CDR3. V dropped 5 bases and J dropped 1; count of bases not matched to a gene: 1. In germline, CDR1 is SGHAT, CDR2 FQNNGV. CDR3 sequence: CASSPSGRNTGELFF. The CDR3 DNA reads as TGTGCCAGCAGCCCTAGCGGGAGGAACACCGGGGAGCTGTTTTTT.

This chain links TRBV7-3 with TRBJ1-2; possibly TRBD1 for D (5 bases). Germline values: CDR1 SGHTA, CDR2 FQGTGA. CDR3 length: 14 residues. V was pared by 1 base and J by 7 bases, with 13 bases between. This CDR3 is CASSLSRGLVGYTF. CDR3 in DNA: TGTGCCAGCAGCTTAAGTAGGGGATTGGTTGGCTACACCTTC.

Written as DNA, the CDR3 is TGCGCCAGCAGCTCCGGACAGGGGGCGGTCACTGAAGCTTTCTTT. Translation: CASSSGQGAVTEAFF. The rearrangement joins TRBV5-1 to TRBJ1-1; 11 bases agree with TRBD1. Germline-derived CDR1 and CDR2 are SGHRS and YFSETQ. J gave up 4 bases and V 3 bases, and 5 bases lay outside the gene matches. The CDR3 extends over 15 amino acids.

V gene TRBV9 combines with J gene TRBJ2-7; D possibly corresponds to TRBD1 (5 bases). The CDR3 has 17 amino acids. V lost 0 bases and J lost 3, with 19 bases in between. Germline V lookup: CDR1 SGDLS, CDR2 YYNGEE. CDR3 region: CASSVGTGQGMGYEQYF. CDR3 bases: TGTGCCAGCAGCGTAGGGACCGGTCAGGGAATGGGCTACGAGCAGTACTTC.

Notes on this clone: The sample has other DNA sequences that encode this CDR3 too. DNA of the CDR3: TGTGCCAGCAGTGAAGGGGGCGGCACAGATACGCAGTATTTT. Its translation is CASSEGGGTDTQYF. V and J are TRBV6-1 and TRBJ2-3, with D possibly matching TRBD1 (5 bases). Germline CDR1 reads MNHNS; CDR2 reads SASEGT. Trimming took off 1 base at V and 1 base at J, with 6 bases between the two ends. This CDR3 spans 14 amino acids.

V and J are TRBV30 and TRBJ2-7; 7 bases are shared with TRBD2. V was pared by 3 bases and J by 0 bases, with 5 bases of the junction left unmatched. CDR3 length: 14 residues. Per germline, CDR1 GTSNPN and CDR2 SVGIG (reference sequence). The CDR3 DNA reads TGTGCCTGGAGGGGGCAGCGGGACTCCTACGAGCAGTACTTC. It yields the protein CAWRGQRDSYEQYF.

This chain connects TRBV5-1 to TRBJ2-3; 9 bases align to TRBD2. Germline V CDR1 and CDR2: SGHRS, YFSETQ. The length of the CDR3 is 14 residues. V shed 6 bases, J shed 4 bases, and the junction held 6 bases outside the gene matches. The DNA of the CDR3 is TGCGCCAGCAAGGCGGGGGGGCCCTCAGATACGCAGTATTTT. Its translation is CASKAGGPSDTQYF.

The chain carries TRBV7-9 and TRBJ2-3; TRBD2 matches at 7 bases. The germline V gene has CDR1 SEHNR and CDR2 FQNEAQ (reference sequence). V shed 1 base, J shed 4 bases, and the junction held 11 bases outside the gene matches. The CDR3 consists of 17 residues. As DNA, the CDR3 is TGTGCCAGCAGCTTAGTCGGGGGGTGGATCCCATCAGATACGCAGTATTTT. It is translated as CASSLVGGWIPSDTQYF.

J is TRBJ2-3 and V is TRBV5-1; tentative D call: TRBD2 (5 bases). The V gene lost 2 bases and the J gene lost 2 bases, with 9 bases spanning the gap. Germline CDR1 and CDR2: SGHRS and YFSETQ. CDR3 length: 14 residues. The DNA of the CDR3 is TGCGCCAGCAGCTTTCCGGAGGTCACAGATACGCAGTATTTT. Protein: CASSFPEVTDTQYF.

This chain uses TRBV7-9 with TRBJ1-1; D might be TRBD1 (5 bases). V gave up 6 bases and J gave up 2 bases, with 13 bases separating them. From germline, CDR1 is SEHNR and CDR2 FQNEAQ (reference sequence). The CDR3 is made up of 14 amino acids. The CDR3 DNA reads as TGTGCCAGCAGATTCATCGGGGGAAACACTGAAGCTTTCTTT. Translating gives CASRFIGGNTEAFF.

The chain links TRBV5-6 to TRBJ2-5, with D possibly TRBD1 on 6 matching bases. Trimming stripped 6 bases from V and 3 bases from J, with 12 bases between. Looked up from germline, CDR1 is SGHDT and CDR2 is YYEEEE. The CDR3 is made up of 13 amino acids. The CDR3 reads CASTLGQKETQYF. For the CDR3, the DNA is TGTGCCAGCACCCTTGGACAGAAAGAGACCCAGTACTTC.

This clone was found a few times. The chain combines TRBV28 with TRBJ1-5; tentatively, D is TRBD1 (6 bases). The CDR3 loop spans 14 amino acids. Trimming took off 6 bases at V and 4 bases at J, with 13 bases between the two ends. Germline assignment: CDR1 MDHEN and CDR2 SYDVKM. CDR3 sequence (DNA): TGTGCCAGCAGCGTTAGGGGGAATAATCAGCCCCAGCATTTT. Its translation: CASSVRGNNQPQHF.

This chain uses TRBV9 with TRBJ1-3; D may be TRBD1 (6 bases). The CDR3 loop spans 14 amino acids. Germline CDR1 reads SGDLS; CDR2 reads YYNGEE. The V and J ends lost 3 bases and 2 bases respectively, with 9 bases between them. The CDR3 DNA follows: TGTGCCAGCAGCGCGCAGGGGACTGGAAACACCATATATTTT. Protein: CASSAQGTGNTIYF.